This T cell receptor (beta chain) was retrieved from a study of shared clonotypes between healthy human individuals. Overall study findings and caveats: What naive subsets generally showed was a larger estimated richness than memory subsets showed.

Worth noting for this clone: Its antigen is unknown.

Some clones are missing from TCRdb's copy, which holds only in-frame ones; the method was immunoSEQ multiplex PCR. The data show 1,500,000 or so clones, around 97% seen once. This CDR3 has 12 residues. CDR1 is LNHDA, CDR2 SQIVND, per germline (reference sequence). V gave up 5 bases and J gave up 4 bases, with 8 bases separating them. The source is a man in his thirties or forties in good health. The source material was naive CD4+ T cells sorted from blood. As for subset: CD45RA+ positively selected. The genes are TRBV19 and TRBJ1-2; D uncertain. The CDR3 loop is CASSPGTYGYTF. The CDR3 DNA is TGTGCCAGTAGTCCGGGAACCTATGGCTACACCTTC. The whole variable domain, remainder taken from reference TRBV19 and TRBJ1-2, is DGGITQSPKYLFRKEGQNVTLSCEQNLNHDAMYWYRQDPGQGLRLIYYSQIVNDFQKGDIAEGYSVSREKKESFPLTVTSAQKNPTAFYLCASSPGTYGYTFGSGTRLTVV.